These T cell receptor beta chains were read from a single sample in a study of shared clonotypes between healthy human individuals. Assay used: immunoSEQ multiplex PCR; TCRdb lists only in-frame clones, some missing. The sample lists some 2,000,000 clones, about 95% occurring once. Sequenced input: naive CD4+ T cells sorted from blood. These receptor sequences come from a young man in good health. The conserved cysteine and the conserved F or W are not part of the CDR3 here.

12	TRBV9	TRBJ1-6	ASSVGRGDSPLH
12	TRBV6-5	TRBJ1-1	ASGLGLGHTEAF
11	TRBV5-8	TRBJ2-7	ASSLAFRDREY
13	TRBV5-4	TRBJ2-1	ASSSPGPTYNEQF
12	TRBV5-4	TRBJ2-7	ASSLDPQGYEQY
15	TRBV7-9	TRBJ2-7	ASSPPPGRVGSYEQY
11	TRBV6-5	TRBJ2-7	ASSFGTVYEQY
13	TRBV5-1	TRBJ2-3	ASSLQSASTDTQY
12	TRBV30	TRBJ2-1	AWSSLAGVNEQF
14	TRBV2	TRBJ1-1	ASSEALRRGRAEAF
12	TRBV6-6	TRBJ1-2	ASNLPLGNYGYT
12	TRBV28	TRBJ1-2	ASSFNRENYGYT
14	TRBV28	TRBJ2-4	ASRSGQFLAKNIQY
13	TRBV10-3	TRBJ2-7	AISASGGANYEQY
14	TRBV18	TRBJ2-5	ASSPREWGSLGEQY
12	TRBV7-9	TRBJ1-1	ASSLGQGKTEAF
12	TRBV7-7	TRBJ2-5	ASSAGTNQETQY
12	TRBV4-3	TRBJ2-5	ASSPGQGGETQY
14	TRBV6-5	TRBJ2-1	ASSYYTGFSYNEQF
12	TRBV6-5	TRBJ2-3	ASRPPGVPDTQY
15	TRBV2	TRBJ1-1	ASSERGQGAWNTEAF
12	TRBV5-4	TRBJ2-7	ASSIDMGEYEQY
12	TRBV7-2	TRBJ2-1	ASSEGLAGHEQF
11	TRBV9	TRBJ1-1	ASSVALGTEAF
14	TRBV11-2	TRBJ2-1	ASGGRGTGDRNEQF
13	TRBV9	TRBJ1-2	ASSANLQSSYGYT
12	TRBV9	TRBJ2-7	ASSVGLATDEQY
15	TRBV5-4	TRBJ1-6	ASSQDRGSSYNSPLH
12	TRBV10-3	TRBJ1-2	AINPAGAYYGYT
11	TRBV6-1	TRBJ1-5	ASMSGSDQPQH
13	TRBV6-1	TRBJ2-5	ASSDPQAGAETQY
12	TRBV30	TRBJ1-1	AWKQGAGNTEAF
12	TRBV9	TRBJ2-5	ASSRDSLGETQY
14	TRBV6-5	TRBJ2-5	ASSSRTSGGSGTQY
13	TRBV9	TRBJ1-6	ASSVDSSYNSPLH
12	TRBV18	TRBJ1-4	ASSGTGENEKLF